Sequencing of this T cell receptor beta chain was carried out in a study of blood T cells in healthy people across ages. Through a sample-barcoded 5' primer and a J-beta primer mix, a second PCR was run for about 6 to 11 cycles. TCRdb analysed the 5' RACE reads with MiXCR anew, one entry per CDR3 protein. This table has roughly 1,500,000 distinct CDR3 sequences, 30% to 40% appearing once. The TCR was taken from a woman aged 25 to 39 in good health. The sequenced sample was blood.

The CDR3 DNA reads TGTGCCACACATAGCCCGGGACAGGGAAAAAATTCACCCCTCCACTTT. Residues: CATHSPGQGKNSPLHF. This chain links TRBV28 with TRBJ1-6, with 9 nucleotides matching TRBD1. CDR1 and CDR2 from the germline V gene are MDHEN and SYDVKM. This CDR3 contains 16 residues. The trim removed 10 bases at V and 7 bases at J, leaving 14 bases unmatched.